This T cell receptor (beta chain) was documented in a study of OX40 agonist ivuxolimab in advanced cancers. Produced via immunoSEQ multiplex PCR; TCRdb's table is partial and in-frame only. The table lists about 69,000 clones, around 91% of them singletons, with about 10% in the top ten. CDR3 length: 14 residues. Trimming took off 0 bases at V and 10 bases at J, with 15 bases between the two ends. The V gene's germline CDR1 is LGHNA and CDR2 YSLEER. The sequences come from CD4+ or CD8+ T cells sorted from blood, collected in a trial of the OX40 agonist ivuxolimab. This chain links TRBV4-3 with TRBJ1-1; D call uncertain. The sequence came from an adult with an advanced solid tumor such as melanoma, head and neck, liver or kidney cancer. DNA for the CDR3: TGCGCCAGCAGCCAAGAGTTTAGGGCGAGTGTAGCTTTCTTT. This encodes CASSQEFRASVAFF.